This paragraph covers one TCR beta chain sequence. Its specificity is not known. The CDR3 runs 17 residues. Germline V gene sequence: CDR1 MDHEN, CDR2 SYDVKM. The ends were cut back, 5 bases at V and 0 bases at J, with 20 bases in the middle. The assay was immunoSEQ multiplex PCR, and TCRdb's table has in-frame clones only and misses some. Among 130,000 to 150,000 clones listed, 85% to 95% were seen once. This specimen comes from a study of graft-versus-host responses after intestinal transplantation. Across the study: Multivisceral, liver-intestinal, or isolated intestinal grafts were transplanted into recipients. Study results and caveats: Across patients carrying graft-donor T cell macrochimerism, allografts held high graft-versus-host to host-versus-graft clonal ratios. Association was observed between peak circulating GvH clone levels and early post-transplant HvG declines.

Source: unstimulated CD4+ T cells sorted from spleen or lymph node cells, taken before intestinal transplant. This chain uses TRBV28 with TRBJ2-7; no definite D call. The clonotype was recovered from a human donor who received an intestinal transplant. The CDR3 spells CASSRSRSRTLSYEQYF. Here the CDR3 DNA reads TGTGCCAGCAGTCGGAGCCGCTCCAGGACCCTCTCCTACGAGCAGTACTTC.